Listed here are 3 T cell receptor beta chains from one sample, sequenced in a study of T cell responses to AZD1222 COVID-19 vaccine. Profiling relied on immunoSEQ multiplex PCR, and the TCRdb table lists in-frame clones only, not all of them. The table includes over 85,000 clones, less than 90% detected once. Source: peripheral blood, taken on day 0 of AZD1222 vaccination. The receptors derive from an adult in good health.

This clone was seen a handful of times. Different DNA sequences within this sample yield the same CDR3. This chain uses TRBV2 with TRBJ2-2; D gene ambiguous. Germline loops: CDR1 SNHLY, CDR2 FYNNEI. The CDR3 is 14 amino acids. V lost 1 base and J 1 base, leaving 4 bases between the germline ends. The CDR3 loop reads CASSEVRNTGELFF. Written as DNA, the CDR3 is TGTGCCAGCAGTGAAGTCAGGAACACCGGGGAGCTGTTTTTT.

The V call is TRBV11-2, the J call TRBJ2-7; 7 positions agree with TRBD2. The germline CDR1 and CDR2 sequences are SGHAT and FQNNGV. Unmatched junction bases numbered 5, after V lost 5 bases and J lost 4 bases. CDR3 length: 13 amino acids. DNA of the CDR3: TGTGCCAGCAGCAATCACGGGGGGTACGAGCAGTACTTC. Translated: CASSNHGGYEQYF.

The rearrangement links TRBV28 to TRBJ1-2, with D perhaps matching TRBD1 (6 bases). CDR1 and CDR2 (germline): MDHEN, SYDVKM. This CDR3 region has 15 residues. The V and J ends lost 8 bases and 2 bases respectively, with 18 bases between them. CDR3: CASLWGGGVNYGYTF. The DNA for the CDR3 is TGTGCCAGCCTATGGGGAGGGGGGGTAAACTATGGCTACACCTTC.